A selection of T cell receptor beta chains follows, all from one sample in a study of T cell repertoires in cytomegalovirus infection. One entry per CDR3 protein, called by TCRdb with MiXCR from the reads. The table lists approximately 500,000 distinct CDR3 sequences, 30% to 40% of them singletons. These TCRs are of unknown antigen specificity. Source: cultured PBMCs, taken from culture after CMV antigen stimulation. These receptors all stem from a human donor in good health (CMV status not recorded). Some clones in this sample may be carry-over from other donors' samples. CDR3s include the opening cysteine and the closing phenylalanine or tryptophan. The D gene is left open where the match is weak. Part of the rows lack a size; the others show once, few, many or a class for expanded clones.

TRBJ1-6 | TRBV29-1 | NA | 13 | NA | TGCAGCGTTGCACAGGCTAGGGATTCACCCCTCCACTTT | CSVAQARDSPLHF
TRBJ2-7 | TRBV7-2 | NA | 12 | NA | TGTGCCAGCAGCTTAGACTATTTCGAGCAGTACTTC | CASSLDYFEQYF
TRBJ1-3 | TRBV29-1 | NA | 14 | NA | TGCAGCGTTCACAAGAAAGACCAGGGATACACCATATATTTT | CSVHKKDQGYTIYF
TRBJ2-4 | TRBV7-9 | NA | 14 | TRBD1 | TGTGCCAGCAGCTTAGCGACAGGGGAAAGAATTCAGTACTTC | CASSLATGERIQYF
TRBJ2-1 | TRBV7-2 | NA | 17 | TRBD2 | TGTGCCAGCAGCTCCCGGGGGACTAGCGGGAGCGGCAATGAGCAGTTCTTC | CASSSRGTSGSGNEQFF
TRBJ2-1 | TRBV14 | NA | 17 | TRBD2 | TGTGCCAGCAGCCGAGTGAGCGGGAGGGCCCACTACAATGAGCAGTTCTTC | CASSRVSGRAHYNEQFF
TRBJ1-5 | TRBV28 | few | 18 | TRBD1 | TGTGCCAGCAGTCCTGGATGGACAGGGGGCCGTGTAAGACAGCCCCAGCATTTT | CASSPGWTGGRVRQPQHF
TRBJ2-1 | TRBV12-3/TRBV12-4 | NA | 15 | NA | TGTGCCAGCAGCCCCGGTCGGGGACCCTACAATGAGCAGTTCTTC | CASSPGRGPYNEQFF
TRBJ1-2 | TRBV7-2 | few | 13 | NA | TGTGCCAGCAGCTTTAGTAGGGATTGGAGCTACACCTTC | CASSFSRDWSYTF
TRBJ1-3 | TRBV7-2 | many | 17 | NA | TGTGCCAGCAGCTTCTGGGGACGGGGGGATAGTGGAAACACCATATATTTT | CASSFWGRGDSGNTIYF
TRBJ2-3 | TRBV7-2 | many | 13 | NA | TGTGCCAGCAGCCGGGACTTCACAGATACGCAGTATTTT | CASSRDFTDTQYF
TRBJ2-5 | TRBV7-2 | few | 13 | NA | TGTGCCAGCAGCTTTCCTAGCGTGAAGACCCAGTACTTC | CASSFPSVKTQYF
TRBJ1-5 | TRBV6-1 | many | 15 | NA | TGTGCCAGCAGCGCTCAGGGGTTTAGCAATCAGCCCCAGCATTTT | CASSAQGFSNQPQHF
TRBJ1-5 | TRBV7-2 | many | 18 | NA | TGTGCCAGCAGCTTAGCCCTCGGGGCTGGTTATAGCAATCAGCCCCAGCATTTT | CASSLALGAGYSNQPQHF
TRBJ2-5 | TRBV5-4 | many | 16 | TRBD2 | TGTGCCAGCAGCCTAGGACTAGCGCACAACCAAGAGACCCAGTACTTC | CASSLGLAHNQETQYF
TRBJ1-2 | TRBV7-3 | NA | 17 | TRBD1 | TGTGCCAGCAGCGGGGGGGGGGACAGGGAACGTAACTATGGCTACACCTTC | CASSGGGDRERNYGYTF
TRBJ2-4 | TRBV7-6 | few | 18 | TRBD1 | TGTGCCAGCAGCGTACGGGACAGGGAACCCCTAGCCAAAAACATTCAGTACTTC | CASSVRDREPLAKNIQYF
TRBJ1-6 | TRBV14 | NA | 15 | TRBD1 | TGTGCCAGCAGCCTCGCCGGGACAGTAGGCTCACCCCTCCACTTT | CASSLAGTVGSPLHF
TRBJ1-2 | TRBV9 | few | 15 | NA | TGTGCCAGCAGCGGGATCGGTCGTGCGAACTATGGCTACACCTTC | CASSGIGRANYGYTF
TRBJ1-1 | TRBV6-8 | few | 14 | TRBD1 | TGTGCCAGCATACGAACAGGGGGAAACACTGAAGCTTTCTTT | CASIRTGGNTEAFF
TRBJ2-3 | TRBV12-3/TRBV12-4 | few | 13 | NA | TGTGCCACTTCTAGTGGGGACACAGATACGCAGTATTTT | CATSSGDTDTQYF
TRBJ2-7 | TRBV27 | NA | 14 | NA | TGTGCCAGCAGTTCTAGACTAGATCCTTACGAGCAGTACTTC | CASSSRLDPYEQYF
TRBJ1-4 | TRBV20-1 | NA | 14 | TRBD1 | TGCAGTGCTAGAGACAGGGGGGATAATGAAAAACTGTTTTTT | CSARDRGDNEKLFF
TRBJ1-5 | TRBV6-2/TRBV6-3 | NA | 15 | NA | TGTGCCAGCAGTGAATATCAGACGAGCAATCAGCCCCAGCATTTT | CASSEYQTSNQPQHF